This record covers a single TCR beta chain. The length of the CDR3 is 18 residues. CDR1 is SGHNT and CDR2 is YYREEE in the germline V gene (reference sequence). The V segment lost 4 bases and the J segment 5 bases; nucleotides outside the gene matches: 16. Original data processing: Quantification of nucleated cells was approximated via reference gene primer amplification. This table comes from immunoSEQ multiplex PCR, and its TCRdb copy is limited to in-frame clones, with some not included. The V and J calls and clone size are taken from that table; D and trimming were inferred from the DNA. The table records approximately 210,000 clones, around 90% of them present only once. The data belong to a study of blood T cell repertoires in COVID-19.

Sequences were obtained from peripheral blood. The clonotype was recovered from a man aged 25-40 years with acute or convalescent COVID-19. The chain employs TRBV5-4 and TRBJ2-5; 11 bases match TRBD2. Here the CDR3 DNA reads TGTGCCAGCAGCCCGGATATAGCGGGGGGGCTTACTGGGGAGACCCAGTACTTC. This codes for CASSPDIAGGLTGETQYF. The entire variable domain, with the rest obtained from reference TRBV5-4 and TRBJ2-5, is as follows: ETGVTQSPTHLIKTRGQQVTLRCSSQSGHNTVSWYQQALGQGPQFIFQYYREEENGRGNFPPRFSGLQFPNYSSELNVNALELDDSALYLCASSPDIAGGLTGETQYFGPGTRLLVL.